These 18 T cell receptor beta chains originate from one sample sequenced in a study of monozygotic twins with inflammatory bowel disease. TCRdb reprocessed the 5' RACE reads and stores each CDR3 protein as one record, lacking DNA. This sample's clone table lists some 200,000 distinct CDR3 sequences. The sequenced material came from blood. Receptors were obtained from a human donor with ulcerative colitis or Crohn's disease, or a healthy co-twin of an affected twin (not recorded which).

This CDR3 reads CASSQDRVGGGASGELFF. J is TRBJ2-2 and V is TRBV4-1; TCRdb proposes TRBD1, but this gene call is untestable without DNA. This CDR3 has 18 amino acids. The germline CDR1 and CDR2 sequences are MGHRA and YSYEKL.

The rearrangement uses TRBV18 and TRBJ2-1; there is no DNA to check the TCRdb D call of TRBD1. This CDR3 has 14 residues. Germline V gene lookup returns CDR1 KGHSH and CDR2 LQKENI. The CDR3: CASSPWVPGNEQFF.

The chain links TRBV4-1 to TRBJ1-3. There are 15 residues in the CDR3. CDR1 is MGHRA and CDR2 is YSYEKL in the germline V gene. CDR3 region: CASSLTPYSGNTIYF.

This rearrangement joins TRBV5-1 to TRBJ2-5; TCRdb outputs TRBD1, but without DNA this stays unchecked. The V gene's germline CDR1 is SGHRS and CDR2 YFSETQ. This CDR3 is 15 amino acids long. The CDR3 reads CASSLFPGTQETQYF.

This chain connects TRBV20-1 to TRBJ1-6; TCRdb names TRBD1, which stays unverified in the absence of DNA. The CDR3 loop spans 16 amino acids. Germline assignment: CDR1 DFQATT and CDR2 SNEGSKA (reference sequence). CDR3 loop: CSARMTGGRENSPLHF.

The chain uses TRBV27 and TRBJ2-7; with no DNA, the TCRdb D assignment of TRBD1 cannot be verified. CDR1 and CDR2 from the germline V gene are MNHEY and SMNVEV (reference sequence). The CDR3 length is 15 residues. The CDR3 protein is CASSLSIMGDYEQYF.

V and J are TRBV7-2 and TRBJ1-4. The V gene's germline CDR1 is SGHTA and CDR2 FQGNSA. The CDR3 length is 14 residues. The CDR3 sequence is CASSVQVLNEKLFF.

V and J are TRBV5-6 and TRBJ1-2; TCRdb indicates TRBD1, and absent DNA this call remains unverified. Per germline, CDR1 SGHDT and CDR2 YYEEEE. CDR3 size: 13 residues. CDR3 amino acids: CASTETGRGGYTF.

The V call is TRBV5-1, the J call TRBJ2-3; no DNA is available, so the TRBD2 call from TCRdb remains unchecked. The CDR3 totals 15 residues. The germline V gene encodes CDR1 SGHRS and CDR2 YFSETQ. CDR3 amino acids: CASSSTLALTDTQYF.

The J gene is TRBJ2-1, the V gene TRBV27; TCRdb outputs TRBD2, but without DNA this stays unchecked. Germline V CDR1 and CDR2: MNHEY, SMNVEV (reference sequence). The CDR3 contains 18 residues. CDR3 loop: CASSLRGRVGVFYNEQFF.

The rearrangement links TRBV5-5 to TRBJ2-7. The germline CDR1 and CDR2 sequences are SGHKS and YYEKEE (reference sequence). This CDR3 has 14 amino acids. This chain's CDR3 is CASSLDTDRYEQYF.

The rearrangement joins TRBV3-1 to TRBJ1-2. The CDR3 is 14 amino acids. Germline V CDR1 and CDR2: LGHDT, YNNKEL (reference sequence). Here the CDR3 reads CASSQVLLDYGYTF.

The rearrangement uses TRBV7-2 and TRBJ2-2; as DNA is missing, the TRBD2 call by TCRdb cannot be tested. Germline assignment: CDR1 SGHTA and CDR2 FQGNSA. The CDR3 is 14 residues long. The CDR3 spells CASSSGLYIGELFF.

The rearrangement links TRBV7-9 to TRBJ1-2. CDR1 and CDR2 (germline): SEHNR, FQNEAQ (reference sequence). CDR3 length: 15 amino acids. This CDR3 is CASSLGPSGNYGYTF. Based on the CDR3 plus reference TRBV7-9 and TRBJ1-2, the full variable domain is DTGVSQNPRHKITKRGQNVTFRCDPISEHNRLYWYRQTLGQGPEFLTYFQNEAQLEKSRLLSDRFSAERPKGSFSTLEIQRTEQGDSAMYLCASSLGPSGNYGYTFGSGTRLTVV.

CDR3 sequence: CATSSGTEVPYEQYF. The chain couples TRBV15 to TRBJ2-7; TCRdb proposes TRBD1, but this gene call is untestable without DNA. The CDR3 spans 15 residues. Germline CDR1 reads LNHNV; CDR2 reads YYDKDF (reference sequence).

The chain carries TRBV4-2 and TRBJ2-2; TCRdb calls TRBD2, which cannot be checked without DNA. CDR1 is LGHNA, CDR2 YNFKEQ, per germline. The length of the CDR3 is 15 residues. Here the CDR3 reads CASSPSGSYTGELFF.

V and J are TRBV4-1 and TRBJ2-3; with no DNA, the TCRdb D assignment of TRBD2 cannot be verified. Per the germline V gene, CDR1 is MGHRA and CDR2 is YSYEKL. There are 18 residues in the CDR3. The CDR3 is CASSQQLAGGPSTDTQYF.

The rearrangement links TRBV6-5 to TRBJ2-6; TCRdb returns TRBD1, unconfirmable since there is no DNA. Germline-derived CDR1 and CDR2 are MNHEY and SVGAGI. This CDR3 spans 18 amino acids. CDR3: CASSYYGTGDSGANVLTF.